This TCR beta chain derives from a study of shared clonotypes between healthy human individuals. Whole-study findings and limits: There were few donors, and this limited the genetic and exposure-history diversity represented. In a handful of donors, around 5% of naive CD4 clonotypes appeared in common.

Researchers partitioned CD4+ cells into CD45RA+ naive and CD45RA-negative memory subsets. V shed 11 bases and J shed 3 bases, with 17 bases lying between them. The CDR3 contains 13 residues. The germline gives CDR1 WNHNN, CDR2 SYGVQD (reference sequence). Sequencing used immunoSEQ multiplex PCR; TCRdb keeps in-frame clones, though not all of them. The sample records about 1.1 million clones, around three quarters being singletons. This clone was counted many times. Its antigen remains unknown. V is TRBV10-1 and J is TRBJ2-7; D call uncertain. Sample: memory CD4+ T cells from PBMCs. Subset here: CD45RA-negative fraction. This receptor was taken from a man between 18 and 29 years old in good health. Some clones in this sample may be carry-over from other donors' samples. CDR3 nucleotides: TGCGCCGTCCTAGGGCTCCCGTGCTACGAGCAGTACTTC. The encoded protein is CAVLGLPCYEQYF.